This T cell receptor (beta chain) stems from a study of T cells expressing NK-cell markers. For the study at large: Researchers got TCR beta repertoires out of sorted CD3+CD56+NKG2C+, CD3+CD56+NKG2C- and CD3+CD56-NKG2C+ T cells. Findings of the study overall: As a fraction of CD8+ T cells, dominant NKG2C+ clonotypes reached about 1.0-7.5% in six donors. Once again these clonotypes came out on top in the CD3+CD56-NKG2C+ fraction of several donors.

Of note for this clonotype: Its antigen is currently unknown.

TCRdb re-called the 5' RACE reads and gives one entry per CDR3 protein, without DNA. This repertoire includes hundreds of thousands of distinct CDR3 sequences. The sample was blood T cells: a sorted CD56 or NKG2C T cell subset, CD4+ or CD8+ T cells, or bulk PBMC T cells (not recorded which). The clonotype originates from a man in his late teens or twenties in good health.

CDR3 loop: CASRTVSGTADTQYF. V is TRBV5-1 and J is TRBJ2-3; TCRdb gives TRBD2 as the D gene, but with no DNA this cannot be confirmed. The germline V gene encodes CDR1 SGHRS and CDR2 YFSETQ. This CDR3 spans 15 amino acids.